The TCR beta chain described here comes from a study of Ad26.COV2.S vaccination and SARS-CoV-2 variants. Whole-study context: In the study, Ad26.COV2.S was injected intramuscularly once, or twice 56 days apart.

As to this clone: Its antigen remains unidentified.

Data came from immunoSEQ multiplex PCR; TCRdb stores just in-frame clones and leaves some out. The sample carries some 350,000 clones, almost 90% recorded once. Study-level points and caveats: Following vaccination, spike-specific CD8+ and CD4+ T cell responses reportedly exhibited substantial breadth. Placebo recipients and vaccine recipients were similar in non-spike TCR breadth.

Treatment noted: some 20 received Ad26.COV2.S at low or high dose, single or two shots; 5 received placebo; per-sample allocation not given. After the first vaccine or placebo injection, samples were drawn on day 63. The CDR3 sequence is 16 residues long. The V gene end was trimmed by 5 bases and the J gene end by 2 bases; junction bases not matched to a gene: 10. In germline, CDR1 is SGHTA, CDR2 FQGNSA. The material was peripheral blood, obtained in a trial of Ad26.COV2.S vaccine versus placebo. This clonotype was sampled from a person between 18 and 59 years old who received the Ad26.COV2.S COVID-19 vaccine or a placebo. The genes are TRBV7-2 and TRBJ2-3; TRBD2 aligns across 7 bases. The CDR3 loop reads CASSPRRGLPTDTQYF. The CDR3 nucleotides are TGTGCCAGCAGCCCCCGCCGGGGACTACCCACAGATACGCAGTATTTT. Full variable domain (missing parts from reference TRBV7-2 and TRBJ2-3): GAGVSQSPSNKVTEKGKDVELRCDPISGHTALYWYRQSLGQGLEFLIYFQGNSAPDKSGLPSDRFSAERTGGSVSTLTIQRTQQEDSAVYLCASSPRRGLPTDTQYFGPGTRLTVL.